The present entry profiles one TCR beta chain with its context. Its target is unknown. This entry belongs to a study of identical twins. Overall study findings and caveats: Sequences that were beta out-of-frame showed weaker excess twin sharing.

Trimming stripped 0 bases from V and 5 bases from J, with 6 bases between. This CDR3 region has 12 residues. Germline assignment: CDR1 DFQATT and CDR2 SNEGSKA (reference sequence). TCRdb independently ran MiXCR on the 5' RACE reads; one entry per CDR3 protein. Found here are roughly 280,000 distinct CDR3 sequences, nearly 9.5% of them singletons; the top ten hold roughly 6.4%. The sample was also linked to a second study, of yellow fever vaccine responses in identical twins.

The chain links TRBV20-1 to TRBJ2-3; no firm D call. This TCR came from a woman under 30 in good health. The sequencing input was CD8+ T cells sorted from blood. The chain's CDR3 is CSARDIVDTQYF. Written as DNA, the CDR3 is TGCAGTGCTAGAGATATTGTAGATACGCAGTATTTT.